The 27 T cell receptor beta chains listed next were all sequenced from one sample in a study of OX40 agonist ivuxolimab in advanced cancers. Sequenced by immunoSEQ multiplex PCR; TCRdb stores in-frame clones only, minus some. This sample yields fewer than 25,000 clones, of which approximately 80% are seen a single time; around a third belongs to the top ten. Material: CD4+ or CD8+ T cells sorted from blood, obtained in a trial of the OX40 agonist ivuxolimab. These TCRs come from an adult with an advanced solid tumor such as melanoma, head and neck, liver or kidney cancer.

The rearrangement joins TRBV15 to TRBJ1-5; D is unclear. Germline CDR1 LNHNV, CDR2 YYDKDF (reference sequence). The CDR3 sequence is 15 residues long. V was pared by 0 bases and J by 2 bases, with 8 bases between. CDR3 nucleotides: TGTGCCACCAGCAGAGATGGCAGCGGCAATCAGCCCCAGCATTTT. It encodes CATSRDGSGNQPQHF.

The chain joins TRBV27 to TRBJ1-4; no clear D gene. The CDR3 runs 15 residues. Germline CDR1 reads MNHEY; CDR2 reads SMNVEV (reference sequence). V was pared by 5 bases and J by 0 bases, with 10 bases between. CDR3 sequence: CASSAYSATNEKLFF. CDR3 DNA: TGTGCCAGCAGTGCTTACAGTGCAACTAATGAAAAACTGTTTTTT.

The chain combines TRBV10-3 with TRBJ2-1; D is unclear. The CDR3 has 12 amino acids. Germline V gene sequence: CDR1 ENHRY, CDR2 SYGVKD. Trimming cost V 3 bases and J 7 bases, with 7 bases left between them. The DNA of the CDR3 is TGTGCCATCAGTGACTCCTGGAATGAGCAGTTCTTC. It is translated as CAISDSWNEQFF.

The CDR3 loop reads CASSLVTGSFYEQYF. CDR3 nucleotide sequence: TGTGCCAGCAGCTTAGTTACAGGGTCTTTCTACGAGCAGTACTTC. The chain combines TRBV11-2 with TRBJ2-7; TRBD1 is a possible D gene (6 bases). The CDR3 consists of 15 residues. V dropped 1 base and J dropped 3 bases, with 13 bases sitting between them. Germline assignment: CDR1 SGHAT and CDR2 FQNNGV. Drawing the rest from reference TRBV11-2 and TRBJ2-7, the complete variable domain is EAGVAQSPRYKIIEKRQSVAFWCNPISGHATLYWYQQILGQGPKLLIQFQNNGVVDDSQLPKDRFSAERLKGVDSTLKIQPAKLEDSAVYLCASSLVTGSFYEQYFGPGTRLTVT.

The chain recombines TRBV25-1 with TRBJ2-1; D may be TRBD1 or TRBD2 (6 bases each). Germline values: CDR1 MGHDK, CDR2 SYGVNS. V was cut by 8 bases and J by 9 bases, with 17 bases left in between. CDR3 length equals 13 residues. The CDR3 nucleotides read TGTGCCAGCTCCCGGGGGCTATACGTTGAGCAGTTCTTC. Translating gives CASSRGLYVEQFF.

V usage is TRBV10-3 and J usage is TRBJ2-7; 16 nucleotides line up with TRBD2. CDR3 length: 20 amino acids. V dropped 2 bases and J dropped 1; count of bases not matched to a gene: 11. CDR1 and CDR2 (germline): ENHRY, SYGVKD. The chain's CDR3 is CAISETAGTSGRAGSYEQYF. CDR3 DNA: TGTGCCATCAGTGAGACGGCCGGGACTAGCGGGAGGGCCGGGTCCTACGAGCAGTACTTC.

This clone was seen more than once but under ten times. V and J are TRBV4-1 and TRBJ2-3, with D possibly being TRBD1 (6 bases). In germline, CDR1 is MGHRA, CDR2 YSYEKL. The length of the CDR3 is 14 residues. The V and J ends lost 1 base and 4 bases respectively, with 9 bases between them. CDR3 sequence: CASSQGTEADTQYF. CDR3 nucleotide sequence: TGCGCCAGCAGCCAAGGGACAGAAGCAGATACGCAGTATTTT.

This chain links TRBV6-1 with TRBJ2-5; TRBD1 agrees at 7 bases. The J call may not be correct, given that the DNA end is closer to TRBJ2-7. This CDR3 region has 15 residues. From germline, CDR1 is MNHNS and CDR2 SASEGT. For the CDR3, the DNA is TGTGCCAGCAGTGTCGGGACAGCCCCCTCCTACGAGCAGTACTTC. The encoded protein is CASSVGTAPSYEQYF.

This clone was observed once. This chain joins TRBV2 and TRBJ2-5, with TRBD2 matching over 7 bases. CDR1 and CDR2 from the germline V gene are SNHLY and FYNNEI. V shed 8 bases, J shed 3 bases, and the junction held 12 bases outside the gene matches. The CDR3 runs to 15 residues. CDR3 amino acids: CASGEGWLQKETQYF. CDR3 nucleotides: TGTGCCAGCGGGGAGGGGTGGCTCCAAAAAGAGACCCAGTACTTC.

The table lists this clone with a few counts. The chain uses TRBV28 and TRBJ2-1, with TRBD2 identical over 9 bases. The CDR3 covers 15 residues. After removal of 3 bases from V and 6 bases from J, the junction contained 6 bases not matched to a gene. Germline CDR1 and CDR2: MDHEN and SYDVKM. The DNA for the CDR3 is TGTGCCAGCAGTTTTGTAGCGGGGGATTCCAATGAGCAGTTCTTC. Protein: CASSFVAGDSNEQFF.

V and J are TRBV27 and TRBJ2-5; a weak D match, TRBD1 (6 bases). The CDR3 extends over 14 amino acids. Germline lookup yields CDR1 MNHEY and CDR2 SMNVEV (reference sequence). The V and J ends lost 6 bases and 5 bases respectively, with 16 bases between them. DNA for the CDR3: TGTGCCAGCAGCCGGACTCAGGGGTGGGAGACCCAGTACTTC. Translating it yields CASSRTQGWETQYF.

The V gene is TRBV4-1, the J gene TRBJ2-3; 12 bases match TRBD1. CDR1 MGHRA and CDR2 YSYEKL come from the germline V gene. The CDR3 length is 17 residues. Trimming removed 3 bases from V and 2 bases from J; junction bases left unmatched: 6. Here the CDR3 DNA reads TGCGCCAGCAGCCAGATTCCGGGACAGGGGGCCACAGATACGCAGTATTTT. The encoded protein is CASSQIPGQGATDTQYF.

The chain recombines TRBV30 with TRBJ1-2; weak D call: TRBD1 (5 bases). The germline V gene encodes CDR1 GTSNPN and CDR2 SVGIG (reference sequence). The V gene lost 4 bases and the J gene lost 2 bases, with 20 bases spanning the gap. The CDR3 runs to 16 residues. The DNA of the CDR3 is TGTGCCTGGAATGTTAGAGGGGTCAAAGGAAACTATGGCTACACCTTC. It specifies CAWNVRGVKGNYGYTF. Filled out from reference TRBV30 and TRBJ1-2, the complete variable domain reads SQTIHQWPATLVQPVGSPLSLECTVEGTSNPNLYWYRQAAGRGLQLLFYSVGIGQISSEVPQNLSASRPQDRQFILSSKKLLLSDSGFYLCAWNVRGVKGNYGYTFGSGTRLTVV.

Comments on this clone: At one boundary the junction diverges from the germline segment, which might be a read error. The V and J genes are TRBV4-3 and TRBJ1-2, with TRBD1 matching over 8 bases. Germline loops: CDR1 LGHNA, CDR2 YSLEER. This CDR3 has 15 residues. The CDR3 DNA is TGCGCCAGCAACCAAGAAAGGACAGGGAAAAATGGCTACACCTTC. Its translation: CASNQERTGKNGYTF.

This clone has just one count. This chain links TRBV19 with TRBJ2-3; a possible D gene is TRBD1 (5 bases). The ends were cut back, 6 bases at V and 1 base at J, with 11 bases in the middle. The CDR3 totals 14 residues. The germline CDR1 and CDR2 sequences are LNHDA and SQIVND (reference sequence). The CDR3 region is CASRSTAGTDTQYF. CDR3 in DNA: TGTGCCAGTAGGTCGACAGCAGGCACAGATACGCAGTATTTT. The whole variable domain, remainder taken from reference TRBV19 and TRBJ2-3, is DGGITQSPKYLFRKEGQNVTLSCEQNLNHDAMYWYRQDPGQGLRLIYYSQIVNDFQKGDIAEGYSVSREKKESFPLTVTSAQKNPTAFYLCASRSTAGTDTQYFGPGTRLTVL.

The V gene is TRBV5-6, the J gene TRBJ2-3; D possibly corresponds to TRBD2 (6 bases). This CDR3 spans 15 amino acids. V was clipped by 4 bases and J by 4 bases, with 16 bases between them. The germline V gene encodes CDR1 SGHDT and CDR2 YYEEEE. Here the CDR3 DNA reads TGTGCCAGCAGCGTGCGGGACTCCCGGGCAGATACGCAGTATTTT. Translation gives CASSVRDSRADTQYF.

DNA of the CDR3: TGTGCCAGCAGTTTAATCCTCAGGGTCGGTGAAAAACTGTTTTTT. Translated: CASSLILRVGEKLFF. The chain recombines TRBV27 with TRBJ1-4, with D maybe TRBD1 (5 bases). The CDR3 spans 15 residues. The V gene's germline CDR1 is MNHEY and CDR2 SMNVEV (reference sequence). The V gene lost 2 bases and the J gene lost 7 bases, with 14 bases spanning the gap.

This chain connects TRBV27 to TRBJ1-6; D is undetermined. Trimming stripped 3 bases from V and 0 bases from J, with 9 bases between. This CDR3 has 16 amino acids. The germline V gene has CDR1 MNHEY and CDR2 SMNVEV (reference sequence). The CDR3 here is CASSLSYSSYNSPLHF. In nucleotides, the CDR3 is TGTGCCAGCAGTTTGAGTTATAGCTCCTATAATTCACCCCTCCACTTT.

This chain connects TRBV4-1 to TRBJ2-7, with no clear D. The V and J ends lost 0 bases and 0 bases respectively, with 6 bases between them. This CDR3 contains 14 residues. Germline lookup yields CDR1 MGHRA and CDR2 YSYEKL. The CDR3 spells CASSQDWSSYEQYF. CDR3 DNA: TGCGCCAGCAGCCAAGATTGGAGCTCCTACGAGCAGTACTTC.

CDR3 sequence (DNA): TGCGCCAGCAGCCTCAGGGGGCGCGGGACAGATACGCAGTATTTT. Its translation is CASSLRGRGTDTQYF. This rearrangement joins TRBV4-3 to TRBJ2-3; 8 bases fit TRBD1. Germline CDR1 LGHNA, CDR2 YSLEER. Trimming took 4 bases from V and 3 from J; bases not matched to a gene: 6. CDR3 size: 15 residues.

The sample holds one count of this clone. The gene calls are TRBV9 and TRBJ2-1, with D perhaps assigned TRBD1 or TRBD2 (5 bases each). This CDR3 is 14 amino acids long. V lost 0 bases to trimming and J lost 5 bases, with 9 bases between them. Germline CDR1 is SGDLS and CDR2 is YYNGEE. The CDR3, as DNA: TGTGCCAGCAGCGTAGCGGGGCGTAACAATGAGCAGTTCTTC. It translates to CASSVAGRNNEQFF.

The chain recombines TRBV7-8 with TRBJ2-5, with 11 bases that match TRBD2. CDR1 is SGHVS, CDR2 FQNEAQ, per germline. V lost 3 bases to trimming and J lost 3 bases; unmatched junction nucleotides: 6. The length of the CDR3 is 16 residues. CDR3 in amino acids: CASSFLAGGPEETQYF. The CDR3 DNA reads as TGTGCCAGCAGCTTCTTAGCGGGGGGGCCGGAAGAGACCCAGTACTTC.

Points on this clone: The sample contains more than one DNA sequence encoding this CDR3. The DNA for the CDR3 is TGTGCCAGCAGCCTTGGCTCCTACGAGCAGTACTTC. Its protein is CASSLGSYEQYF. The V gene is TRBV7-9, the J gene TRBJ2-7; D is uncertain. From germline, CDR1 is SEHNR and CDR2 FQNEAQ (reference sequence). The V gene lost 5 bases and the J gene lost 0 bases, with 5 bases spanning the gap. The CDR3 contains 12 residues.

The chain is built from TRBV19 and TRBJ2-7, with 13 bases lining up with TRBD2. Germline loops: CDR1 LNHDA, CDR2 SQIVND (reference sequence). CDR3 length: 16 residues. V shed 5 bases, J shed 1 base, and the junction held 5 bases outside the gene matches. CDR3 sequence (DNA): TGTGCCAGTAGTCCCTGGGGACTAGCGGGGTCCTACGAGCAGTACTTC. This encodes CASSPWGLAGSYEQYF.

V gene TRBV6-5 combines with J gene TRBJ2-5; TRBD2 might be the D (5 bases). Trimming cost V 7 bases and J 5 bases, with 14 bases left between them. Germline V gene lookup returns CDR1 MNHEY and CDR2 SVGAGI. CDR3 length: 13 amino acids. CDR3 protein: CASTRTPGETQYF. CDR3 sequence (DNA): TGTGCCAGCACCAGGACTCCCGGGGAGACCCAGTACTTC.

The genes are TRBV2 and TRBJ1-1; a weak D match, TRBD1 (5 bases). CDR3 length: 17 amino acids. Germline CDR1 and CDR2: SNHLY and FYNNEI. V lost 3 bases to trimming and J lost 1 base, with 18 bases between them. The CDR3 loop reads CASSEFHPETANTEAFF. In DNA form, the CDR3 reads TGTGCCAGCAGTGAGTTCCACCCAGAGACAGCGAACACTGAAGCTTTCTTT.

The chain combines TRBV5-4 with TRBJ2-7; 9 bases map to TRBD1. This CDR3 has 14 amino acids. Germline loops: CDR1 SGHNT, CDR2 YYREEE (reference sequence). Unmatched junction bases numbered 5, after V lost 4 bases and J lost 3 bases. The CDR3 DNA reads TGTGCCAGCAGCCCGGGACAGGGAGGCTACGAGCAGTACTTC. This encodes CASSPGQGGYEQYF.